A selection of T cell receptor beta chains follows, all from one sample in a study of blood T cell repertoires in COVID-19. TCRdb's table, derived via immunoSEQ multiplex PCR, lists solely in-frame clones and lacks some. The sample carries tens of thousands of clones, around 88% recorded once. The sequenced material came from peripheral blood. The receptors were gathered from a middle-aged man with COVID-19, enrolled during active disease. The CDR3 runs from the conserved cysteine through the conserved F or W. D genes are given only for firm matches. Clone size, where shown, is once, few, many, or a class for clones that have expanded.

clone size | J gene | CDR3 length | V gene | D gene | CDR3 DNA | CDR3 protein
- | TRBJ2-6 | 15 | TRBV11-1 | - | TGTGCCAGCAGCCACGGACTCTCTGGGGCCAACGTCCTGACTTTC | CASSHGLSGANVLTF
- | TRBJ1-4 | 13 | TRBV11-2 | TRBD1 | TGTGCCAGCAGCTTGGGACAGGGGGAAAAACTGTTTTTT | CASSLGQGEKLFF
few | TRBJ1-1 | 14 | TRBV5-6 | - | TGTGCCAGCAGCTTCGAGGGTCGGGGCACTGAAGCTTTCTTT | CASSFEGRGTEAFF
- | TRBJ2-2 | 17 | TRBV27 | TRBD1 | TGTGCCAGCAGTTTCTCTCCGGGACAGGAGAACACCGGGGAGCTGTTTTTT | CASSFSPGQENTGELFF
- | TRBJ1-2 | 13 | TRBV12-3/TRBV12-4 | - | TGTGCCAGCAGTTTAGGCGGGTTTTCTGGCTACACCTTC | CASSLGGFSGYTF
- | TRBJ2-1 | 12 | TRBV5-6 | TRBD2 | TGTGCCAGCAGCCATGCTAGCGGTGAGCAGTTCTTC | CASSHASGEQFF
- | TRBJ2-3 | 17 | TRBV18 | TRBD2 | TGTGCCAGCTCCCGATCGACTAGCGGGGATAGCACAGATACGCAGTATTTT | CASSRSTSGDSTDTQYF
- | TRBJ2-5 | 17 | TRBV7-4 | TRBD2 | TGTGCCAGCAGCTTAAAATCGGCGTTAGCGGGGAAAGAGACCCAGTACTTC | CASSLKSALAGKETQYF
- | TRBJ1-4 | 20 | TRBV21-1 | - | TGTGCCAGCAGCAAAGAAGGGGGATTGCCAGGGCCTCAAGCTGGTGAAAAACTGTTTTTT | CASSKEGGLPGPQAGEKLFF
few | TRBJ2-7 | 14 | TRBV15 | TRBD1 | TGTGCCACCAGCAGGACAGGGGGCGCCTACGAGCAGTACTTC | CATSRTGGAYEQYF
- | TRBJ1-1 | 13 | TRBV12-3/TRBV12-4 | - | TGTGCCAGCACCAGACAGATGAACACTGAAGCTTTCTTT | CASTRQMNTEAFF
- | TRBJ2-4 | 13 | TRBV10-3 | - | TGTGCCCATCAGGAGGATGGCGCGAACATTCAGTACTTC | CAHQEDGANIQYF
- | TRBJ1-5 | 15 | TRBV28 | - | TGTGCCAGCAGTTTAAGTCAGGGAAGCAATCAGCCCCAGCATTTT | CASSLSQGSNQPQHF
- | TRBJ2-1 | 16 | TRBV7-8 | - | TGTGCCAGCAGCTTGGACAGCGATAGCTCCTACAATGAGCAGTTCTTC | CASSLDSDSSYNEQFF
- | TRBJ2-3 | 21 | TRBV10-2 | TRBD1 | TGCGCCAGCAGTGAGTCAGACTCCCCGGCAGGGGGTTTATCTAGCACAGATACGCAGTATTTT | CASSESDSPAGGLSSTDTQYF
- | TRBJ1-1 | 15 | TRBV2 | - | TGTGCCAGCAGTCCTGACCTCGGGAGGGGCACTGAAGCTTTCTTT | CASSPDLGRGTEAFF
few | TRBJ2-7 | 15 | TRBV9 | TRBD2 | TGTGCCAGCAGCTCACGAGCGGGGGGCAAGGACGAGCAGTACTTC | CASSSRAGGKDEQYF
once | TRBJ2-1 | 15 | TRBV10-3 | TRBD2 | TGTGCCATCAGTGATTTAGCGGGGGGGCCCAATGAGCAGTTCTTC | CAISDLAGGPNEQFF
- | TRBJ2-2 | 15 | TRBV4-1 | TRBD1 | TGCGCCAGCAGCCAGGGACAGGGACCCCGCGGGGAGCTGTTTTTT | CASSQGQGPRGELFF
once | TRBJ2-1 | 14 | TRBV7-9 | TRBD2 | TGTGCCAGCATCCTGGGGGGGACTGGGAATGAGCAGTTCTTC | CASILGGTGNEQFF